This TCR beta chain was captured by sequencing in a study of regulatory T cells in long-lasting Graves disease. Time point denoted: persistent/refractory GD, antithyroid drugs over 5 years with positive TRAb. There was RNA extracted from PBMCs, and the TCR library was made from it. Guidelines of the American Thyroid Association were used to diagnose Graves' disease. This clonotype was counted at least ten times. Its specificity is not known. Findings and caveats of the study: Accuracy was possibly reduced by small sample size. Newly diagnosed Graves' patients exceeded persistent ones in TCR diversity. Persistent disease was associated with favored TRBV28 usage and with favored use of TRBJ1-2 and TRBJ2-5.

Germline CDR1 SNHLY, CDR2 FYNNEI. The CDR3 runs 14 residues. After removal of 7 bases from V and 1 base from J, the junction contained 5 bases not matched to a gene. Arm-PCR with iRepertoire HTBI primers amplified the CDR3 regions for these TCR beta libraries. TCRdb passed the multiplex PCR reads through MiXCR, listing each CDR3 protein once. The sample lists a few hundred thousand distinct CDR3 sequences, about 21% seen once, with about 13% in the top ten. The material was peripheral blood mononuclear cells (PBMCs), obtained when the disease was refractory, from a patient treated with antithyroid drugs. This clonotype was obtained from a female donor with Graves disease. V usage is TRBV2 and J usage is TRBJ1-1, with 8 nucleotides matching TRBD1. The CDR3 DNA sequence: TGTGCCAGCACCGGGGGACAGGCGAACACTGAAGCTTTCTTT. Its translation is CASTGGQANTEAFF.